This passage covers 17 T cell receptor beta chains from one sample sequenced in a study of cytomegalovirus exposure and HLA in healthy donors listed by TCRdb under 2017. The library came from the immunoSEQ multiplex PCR assay. For the multiplex PCR, a mixture combining 60 forward primers for TCR Vbeta segments and 13 reverse primers for TCR Jbeta segments was used. In TCRdb, the immuneACCESS table is reduced to in-frame sequences with V and J assigned. These tables do not hold every clone; where another copy was compared, an unresolved V gene accounts for under half, and the others remain unexplained. This sample lists 170,000 or so clones; around 80% were detected once. 1% of the sample comes from the top ten. The sequenced sample consisted of PBMCs. These TCRs come from a woman aged 45 to 65 in good health and CMV-seropositive.

The gene calls are TRBV6-6 and TRBJ2-7; a weak D match, TRBD1 (5 bases). The length of the CDR3 is 16 residues. Germline-derived CDR1 and CDR2 are MNHNY and SVGAGI (reference sequence). V was trimmed by 0 bases and J by 0 bases, leaving 12 bases between them. The CDR3 DNA is TGTGCCAGCAGTTACTCGGCAGGGCACTACTCCTACGAGCAGTACTTC. It codes for CASSYSAGHYSYEQYF.

The V call is TRBV18, the J call TRBJ1-5; 7 bases are a match to TRBD1. Germline V lookup: CDR1 KGHSH, CDR2 LQKENI. V dropped 6 bases and J dropped 3; count of bases not matched to a gene: 8. The CDR3 is 15 residues long. This CDR3 reads CASSQNRGPNQPQHF. The CDR3 coding sequence is TGTGCCAGCTCCCAGAACAGGGGTCCCAATCAGCCCCAGCATTTT.

The V and J genes are TRBV28 and TRBJ2-7, with 9 bases identical to TRBD1. The CDR3 is 12 residues long. Trimming at V came to 8 bases and at J to 5 bases, leaving 4 bases not matched to a gene. The germline V gene has CDR1 MDHEN and CDR2 SYDVKM. The CDR3 is CASRDRAHEQYF. The CDR3 region has the DNA TGTGCCAGCCGGGACAGGGCCCACGAGCAGTACTTC.

This clone was seen a few times. The chain carries TRBV25-1 and TRBJ2-7, with 11 positions matching TRBD2. This CDR3 has 16 residues. With V trimmed by 4 bases and J by 3 bases, 8 bases remained unmatched. CDR1 is MGHDK and CDR2 is SYGVNS in the germline V gene. The chain's CDR3 is CASSAATSGTGYEQYF. The CDR3 bases are TGTGCCAGCAGTGCGGCGACTAGCGGGACGGGCTACGAGCAGTACTTC.

The V gene is TRBV18, the J gene TRBJ2-2; 8 bases map to TRBD1. With 4 bases clipped from V and 1 base from J, the junction kept 8 bases outside the gene matches. Germline-derived CDR1 and CDR2 are KGHSH and LQKENI. The CDR3 totals 17 residues. For the CDR3, the DNA is TGTGCCAGCTCACAGTCCCAGACAGGGGTGAACACCGGGGAGCTGTTTTTT. Translation: CASSQSQTGVNTGELFF.

About this clone: One junction end does not reproduce the germline sequence, and a read error may be involved. The chain is built from TRBV6-5 and TRBJ2-7, with D maybe TRBD2 (5 bases). The germline V gene encodes CDR1 MNHEY and CDR2 SVGAGI. The CDR3 has 15 residues. CDR3 in DNA: TGTGCCAGCAGTTATGCCGAGGGTGGGCCCTACGGGCAGTACTTC. It yields the protein CASSYAEGGPYGQYF.

This clone was detected only a few times. The chain carries TRBV18 and TRBJ2-2; 9 bases fit TRBD1. The CDR3 contains 17 residues. Per germline, CDR1 KGHSH and CDR2 LQKENI. V was clipped by 0 bases and J by 5 bases; unmatched bases: 7. Here the CDR3 DNA reads TGTGCCAGCTCACCACCAGGGGACAGGGTGAGAACCGGGGAGCTGTTTTTT. This encodes CASSPPGDRVRTGELFF.

The rearrangement uses TRBV9 and TRBJ1-2; D may be TRBD1 (6 bases). V lost 1 base and J 4 bases, leaving 14 bases between the germline ends. Per germline, CDR1 SGDLS and CDR2 YYNGEE. The CDR3 is made up of 15 amino acids. The CDR3 spells CASSVSGGGSYGYTF. CDR3 nucleotides: TGTGCCAGCAGCGTAAGCGGGGGGGGCAGCTATGGCTACACCTTC. The variable domain in full, with the rest retrieved from reference TRBV9 and TRBJ1-2, is DSGVTQTPKHLITATGQRVTLRCSPRSGDLSVYWYQQSLDQGLQFLIQYYNGEERAKGNILERFSAQQFPDLHSELNLSSLELGDSALYFCASSVSGGGSYGYTFGSGTRLTVV.

The gene calls are TRBV18 and TRBJ2-1, with D maybe TRBD2 (6 bases). The V gene's germline CDR1 is KGHSH and CDR2 LQKENI. The CDR3 spans 15 residues. The germline V and J ends were trimmed by 5 bases and 5 bases, with 16 bases remaining between them. This chain's CDR3 is CASSSRLGEDNEQFF. DNA for the CDR3: TGTGCCAGCTCATCAAGACTAGGAGAGGACAATGAGCAGTTCTTC.

The rearrangement uses TRBV5-1 and TRBJ2-7; TRBD1 is a possible D gene (6 bases). V was pared by 6 bases and J by 3 bases, with 16 bases between. This CDR3 has 14 residues. CDR1 is SGHRS and CDR2 is YFSETQ in the germline V gene. The CDR3 nucleotides read TGCGCCAGCACCCCCGGGACATATCACTACGAGCAGTACTTC. The encoded protein is CASTPGTYHYEQYF.

The genes are TRBV4-3 and TRBJ2-2; the match to TRBD2 covers 11 bases. J was trimmed by 3 bases and V by 4 bases; bases with no gene match: 10. This CDR3 has 18 residues. Germline assignment: CDR1 LGHNA and CDR2 YSLEER. CDR3 coding DNA: TGCGCCAGCAGCCCAGGTTTAGCGGGAGGGTTACACACCGGGGAGCTGTTTTTT. This sequence encodes CASSPGLAGGLHTGELFF.

The rearrangement links TRBV28 to TRBJ1-2; unclear D gene. The CDR3 extends over 13 amino acids. With 8 bases removed from V and 1 base from J, the gap between germline ends came to 11 bases. The germline gives CDR1 MDHEN, CDR2 SYDVKM. This chain's CDR3 is CASCAADNYGYTF. The CDR3 DNA reads TGTGCCAGCTGCGCGGCTGATAACTATGGCTACACCTTC.

The rearrangement links TRBV19 to TRBJ2-1, with a possible D match to TRBD1 (5 bases). V gave up 5 bases and J gave up 12 bases, with 17 bases separating them. CDR1 and CDR2 (germline): LNHDA, SQIVND (reference sequence). The CDR3 has 13 amino acids. Written as DNA, the CDR3 is TGTGCCAGTAGTCTCGGCCCAGGGCACGGGCAGTTCTTC. It is translated as CASSLGPGHGQFF. The whole variable domain, remainder taken from reference TRBV19 and TRBJ2-1, is DGGITQSPKYLFRKEGQNVTLSCEQNLNHDAMYWYRQDPGQGLRLIYYSQIVNDFQKGDIAEGYSVSREKKESFPLTVTSAQKNPTAFYLCASSLGPGHGQFFGPGTRLTVL.

The chain recombines TRBV9 with TRBJ2-1; 7 bases align to TRBD2. The CDR3 is made up of 13 amino acids. V trimming: 4 bases; J trimming: 12 bases; junction bases outside the gene matches: 10. The germline V gene encodes CDR1 SGDLS and CDR2 YYNGEE. CDR3 DNA: TGTGCCAGCAGCCCAGCAACCGGGACTACGCAGTTCTTC. It specifies CASSPATGTTQFF.

Comments on this clone: The sample holds other DNA sequences that translate to the same CDR3. The J gene is TRBJ2-3, the V gene TRBV5-1; 9 bases align to TRBD1. Germline V gene lookup returns CDR1 SGHRS and CDR2 YFSETQ. This CDR3 contains 14 residues. After removal of 4 bases from V and 2 bases from J, the junction contained 2 bases not matched to a gene. The CDR3 sequence is CASSRDRVTDTQYF. DNA of the CDR3: TGCGCCAGCAGCCGGGACAGGGTCACAGATACGCAGTATTTT. Using reference TRBV5-1 and TRBJ2-3 for the parts outside the CDR3, the full variable domain is KAGVTQTPRYLIKTRGQQVTLSCSPISGHRSVSWYQQTPGQGLQFLFEYFSETQRNKGNFPGRFSGRQFSNSRSEMNVSTLELGDSALYLCASSRDRVTDTQYFGPGTRLTVL.

This chain's CDR3 is CASSSRTYDYEQYF. The CDR3 nucleotides are TGCGCCAGCAGCTCCCGGACTTATGACTACGAGCAGTACTTC. The chain combines TRBV5-1 with TRBJ2-7; tentative D call: TRBD2 (5 bases). Looked up from germline, CDR1 is SGHRS and CDR2 is YFSETQ. The CDR3 extends over 14 amino acids. Trimming took 3 bases from V and 3 from J, leaving 13 bases between them.

This clone was found once. The chain is built from TRBV19 and TRBJ2-4; D possibly corresponds to TRBD2 (7 bases). The V gene's germline CDR1 is LNHDA and CDR2 SQIVND (reference sequence). V was clipped by 3 bases and J by 0 bases, with 24 bases between them. This CDR3 region has 20 residues. The CDR3 nucleotides are TGTGCCAGTAGTATGGGGGGGAATAGGGCAGGGGAAATAGCCAAAAACATTCAGTACTTC. Its protein is CASSMGGNRAGEIAKNIQYF.